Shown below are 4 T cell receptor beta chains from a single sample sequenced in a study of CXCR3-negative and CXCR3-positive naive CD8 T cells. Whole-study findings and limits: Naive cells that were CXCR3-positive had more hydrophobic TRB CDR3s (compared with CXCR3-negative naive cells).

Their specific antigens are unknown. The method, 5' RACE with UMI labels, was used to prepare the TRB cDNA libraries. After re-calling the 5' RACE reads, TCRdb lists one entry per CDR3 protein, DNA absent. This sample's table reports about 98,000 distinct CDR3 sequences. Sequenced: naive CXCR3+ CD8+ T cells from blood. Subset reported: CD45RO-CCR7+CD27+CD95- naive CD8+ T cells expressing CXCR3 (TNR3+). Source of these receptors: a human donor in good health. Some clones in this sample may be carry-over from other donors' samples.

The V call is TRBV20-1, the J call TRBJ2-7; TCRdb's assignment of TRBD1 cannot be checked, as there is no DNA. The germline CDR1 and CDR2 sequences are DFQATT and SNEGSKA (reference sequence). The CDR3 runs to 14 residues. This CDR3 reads CSARGRGLYYEQYF.

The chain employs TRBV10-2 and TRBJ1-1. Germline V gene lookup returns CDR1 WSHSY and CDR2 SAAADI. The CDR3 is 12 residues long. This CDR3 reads CASSGANTEAFF.

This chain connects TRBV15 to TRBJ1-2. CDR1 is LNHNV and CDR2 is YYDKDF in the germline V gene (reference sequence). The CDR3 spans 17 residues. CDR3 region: CATSRDLGRAPNYGYTF.

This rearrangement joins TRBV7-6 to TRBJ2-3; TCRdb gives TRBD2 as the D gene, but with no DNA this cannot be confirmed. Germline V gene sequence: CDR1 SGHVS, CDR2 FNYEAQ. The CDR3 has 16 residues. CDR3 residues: CASSPEAGESTDTQYF.